The 25 T cell receptor beta chains in this list originate from one sample, sequenced in a study of blood T cell repertoires in COVID-19. Method: immunoSEQ multiplex PCR; TCRdb's copy keeps in-frame clones and lacks some. The repertoire consists of roughly 80,000 clones, with approximately 83% occurring once and the leading ten covering 9% to 10%. Sample: peripheral blood. These receptors originate from a human donor in a cohort sampled during active COVID-19.

This clone has just a few counts. This chain links TRBV11-3 with TRBJ2-2; D unresolved. The CDR3 length is 14 residues. The germline CDR1 and CDR2 sequences are SGHNT and YENEEA. Trimming pared 2 bases from V and 1 base from J, leaving 5 bases between. The DNA of the CDR3 is TGTGCCAGCAGCTTACGAGGGAACACCGGGGAGCTGTTTTTT. Encoded protein: CASSLRGNTGELFF.

The chain has TRBV20-1 and TRBJ1-6; D gene ambiguous. The length of the CDR3 is 11 residues. Germline loops: CDR1 DFQATT, CDR2 SNEGSKA (reference sequence). The CDR3 DNA follows: TGCAACAACCTTCCTAATTCACCCCTCCACTTT. It codes for CNNLPNSPLHF.

This rearrangement joins TRBV9 to TRBJ2-7, with D possibly matching TRBD1 (6 bases). V lost 0 bases to trimming and J lost 6 bases, with 7 bases between them. Per germline, CDR1 SGDLS and CDR2 YYNGEE. The CDR3 spans 12 residues. CDR3 in amino acids: CASSVEGGEQYF. For the CDR3, the DNA is TGTGCCAGCAGCGTAGAAGGGGGCGAGCAGTACTTC.

V gene TRBV11-2 combines with J gene TRBJ2-7; D unresolved. This CDR3 is built from 15 residues. V lost 2 bases and J lost 0, with 11 bases in between. CDR1 and CDR2 from the germline V gene are SGHAT and FQNNGV. The CDR3 protein is CASSLRLISSYEQYF. CDR3 nucleotides: TGTGCCAGCAGCTTAAGACTGATAAGCTCCTACGAGCAGTACTTC.

The genes are TRBV21-1 and TRBJ1-5. TRBV21-1 is tagged as a pseudogene. CDR3 length: 14 amino acids. CDR3 sequence: CASSKSNSNQPQHF. CDR3 nucleotides: TGTGCCAGCAGCAAATCTAATAGCAATCAGCCCCAGCATTTT.

The CDR3 here is CASSSRGGLGTDTQYF. Written as DNA, the CDR3 is TGTGCCAGCAGCTCACGGGGCGGACTAGGTACAGATACGCAGTATTTT. J is TRBJ2-3 and V is TRBV6-2 or TRBV6-3, with 7 bases aligning to TRBD2. Germline V lookup: CDR1 MNHEY, CDR2 SVGEGT. J gave up 3 bases and V 6 bases, and 12 bases lay outside the gene matches. CDR3 length: 16 amino acids.

This chain links TRBV9 with TRBJ1-5; D remains ambiguous. The CDR3 spans 16 residues. V was clipped by 3 bases and J by 4 bases, with 17 bases between them. Germline values: CDR1 SGDLS, CDR2 YYNGEE. The CDR3 region is CASSGPGTAGNQPQHF. In DNA form, the CDR3 reads TGTGCCAGCAGCGGACCCGGTACGGCGGGGAATCAGCCCCAGCATTTT.

The CDR3 DNA follows: TGTGCCAGTAGTATAGATCTTTCGGGGGGCGGCAATCAGCCCCAGCATTTT. Protein sequence: CASSIDLSGGGNQPQHF. V is TRBV19 and J is TRBJ1-5, with D maybe TRBD1 (6 bases). The V end lost 0 bases, the J end lost 2 bases, and 14 bases lay between the germline ends. Germline V gene sequence: CDR1 LNHDA, CDR2 SQIVND (reference sequence). The CDR3 sequence is 17 residues long.

The CDR3 loop reads CASSPTDRANNEQFF. The CDR3 region has the DNA TGCGCCAGCAGCCCCACGGACAGGGCCAACAATGAGCAGTTCTTC. The gene calls are TRBV5-1 and TRBJ2-1, with 8 positions matching TRBD1. CDR3 length equals 15 residues. Trimming at V came to 4 bases and at J to 5 bases, leaving 8 bases not matched to a gene. Germline V gene sequence: CDR1 SGHRS, CDR2 YFSETQ.

The rearrangement uses TRBV7-8 and TRBJ2-2; TRBD1 might be the D (5 bases). V was pared by 5 bases and J by 3 bases, with 13 bases between. The CDR3 has 15 amino acids. Germline loops: CDR1 SGHVS, CDR2 FQNEAQ. The CDR3 protein is CASSRPGYDTGELFF. The DNA for the CDR3 is TGTGCCAGCAGCCGTCCAGGGTACGACACCGGGGAGCTGTTTTTT.

This clone has only one observation. This sequence joins TRBV6-1 and TRBJ2-4; a weak D match, TRBD1 (5 bases). The CDR3 runs 16 residues. The germline CDR1 and CDR2 sequences are MNHNS and SASEGT. V was trimmed by 1 base and J by 0 bases, leaving 10 bases between them. Here the CDR3 DNA reads TGTGCCAGCAGTGAAGGGGGCGGCTTAGCCAAAAACATTCAGTACTTC. As protein: CASSEGGGLAKNIQYF.

Turning to this clone: A much larger clonotype is one base distant, so this may be a read error. The chain employs TRBV25-1 and TRBJ2-2, with 9 positions matching TRBD1. The CDR3 covers 14 residues. In germline, CDR1 is MGHDK, CDR2 SYGVNS. J lost 3 bases, V lost 5 bases, and 1 base had no gene match. The CDR3 here is CASSTGGDTGELFF. The DNA of the CDR3 is TGTGCCAGCAGTACAGGGGGCGACACCGGGGAGCTGTTTTTT.

V gene TRBV5-1 combines with J gene TRBJ1-3; no reliable D call. V was pared by 5 bases and J by 0 bases, with 12 bases between. Germline loops: CDR1 SGHRS, CDR2 YFSETQ. This CDR3 spans 15 amino acids. CDR3 nucleotides: TGCGCCAGCAGAAGTGACGGGAGCTCTGGAAACACCATATATTTT. As protein: CASRSDGSSGNTIYF.

The chain recombines TRBV13 with TRBJ2-3; tentatively, D is TRBD2 (5 bases). Trimming took 1 base from V and 1 from J, leaving 18 bases between them. The CDR3 runs to 18 residues. Germline values: CDR1 PRHDT, CDR2 FYEKMQ (reference sequence). In nucleotides, the CDR3 is TGTGCCAGCAGCTTAGTGAGTCTTCGGACTCGCGGCACAGATACGCAGTATTTT. Translating it yields CASSLVSLRTRGTDTQYF.

This clone was counted once. The chain combines TRBV2 with TRBJ2-5, with 7 bases that match TRBD1. Trimming cost V 3 bases and J 2 bases; bases outside gene matches: 6. CDR3 length equals 15 residues. Germline CDR1 is SNHLY and CDR2 is FYNNEI. CDR3 residues: CASSETGTEQETQYF. The CDR3, as DNA: TGTGCCAGCAGTGAGACCGGGACAGAACAAGAGACCCAGTACTTC.

V is TRBV7-3 and J is TRBJ2-3; TRBD1 agrees at 9 bases. The trim removed 5 bases at V and 0 bases at J, leaving 9 bases unmatched. This CDR3 spans 17 amino acids. CDR1 and CDR2 (germline): SGHTA, FQGTGA. CDR3 sequence (DNA): TGTGCCAGCAGCCTGGGAACAGGGGGCTCTAGCACAGATACGCAGTATTTT. The encoded protein is CASSLGTGGSSTDTQYF.

V and J are TRBV28 and TRBJ2-5, with TRBD1 matching over 8 bases. Per the germline V gene, CDR1 is MDHEN and CDR2 is SYDVKM. This CDR3 region has 19 residues. The trim removed 5 bases at V and 1 base at J, leaving 18 bases unmatched. The chain's CDR3 is CASSPLRTGTGVGQETQYF. As DNA, the CDR3 is TGTGCCAGCAGTCCGCTCCGGACAGGGACCGGGGTAGGCCAAGAGACCCAGTACTTC.

This clone appeared once. V and J are TRBV6-2 or TRBV6-3 and TRBJ1-6, with a possible D match to TRBD1 (6 bases). This CDR3 is 15 amino acids long. V dropped 5 bases and J dropped 10 bases, with 18 bases sitting between them. The germline V gene has CDR1 MNHEY and CDR2 SVGEGT. The CDR3 protein is CASSLQGKKGSPLHF. CDR3 nucleotide sequence: TGTGCCAGCAGTCTACAGGGAAAAAAGGGGTCACCCCTCCACTTT.

This sequence joins TRBV5-5 and TRBJ2-7; D unresolved. Germline V lookup: CDR1 SGHKS, CDR2 YYEKEE (reference sequence). The CDR3 consists of 13 residues. V was cut by 2 bases and J by 2 bases, with 8 bases left in between. The chain's CDR3 is CASSFSGPYEQYF. The CDR3 DNA reads TGTGCCAGCAGCTTTTCGGGTCCCTACGAGCAGTACTTC.

The V gene is TRBV19, the J gene TRBJ2-6; tentatively, D is TRBD1 (5 bases). The CDR3 loop spans 16 amino acids. Per the germline V gene, CDR1 is LNHDA and CDR2 is SQIVND (reference sequence). V lost 0 bases, J lost 0 bases, and 6 bases lay in between. This CDR3 reads CASSIEGHSGANVLTF. The CDR3 DNA is TGTGCCAGTAGTATAGAGGGGCACTCTGGGGCCAACGTCCTGACTTTC.

This chain connects TRBV10-3 to TRBJ1-6; 7 bases line up with TRBD1. The CDR3 has 16 residues. Germline-derived CDR1 and CDR2 are ENHRY and SYGVKD. V was pared by 1 base and J by 6 bases, with 6 bases of the junction left unmatched. The CDR3 is CAISELQGGGNSPLHF. The CDR3 bases are TGTGCCATCAGTGAGTTGCAGGGGGGAGGTAATTCACCCCTCCACTTT.

This clone was observed many times. The CDR3 DNA follows: TGTGCCAGCAGCCCTAAGGGGCCGGTCTCCTACGAGCAGTACTTC. Its translation: CASSPKGPVSYEQYF. This chain connects TRBV11-3 to TRBJ2-7; weak D call: TRBD1 (5 bases). The length of the CDR3 is 15 residues. Trimming pared 5 bases from V and 0 bases from J, leaving 14 bases between. Germline CDR1 SGHNT, CDR2 YENEEA.

This clone was seen just once. The gene calls are TRBV6-6 and TRBJ1-3; no clear D. The CDR3 covers 12 residues. V lost 5 bases and J lost 1, with 3 bases in between. Germline V gives CDR1 MNHNY, CDR2 SVGAGI (reference sequence). CDR3 protein: CASSPSGNTIYF. The CDR3 DNA follows: TGTGCCAGCAGTCCGTCTGGAAACACCATATATTTT.

The chain couples TRBV7-2 to TRBJ1-2; TRBD1 matches 7 bases. Losses at the gene ends were 1 base for V and 1 base for J; bases not matched to a gene: 3. The CDR3 runs 15 residues. Germline V gene sequence: CDR1 SGHTA, CDR2 FQGNSA. CDR3: CASSLGGQSNYGYTF. The CDR3 DNA reads TGTGCCAGCAGCTTAGGGGGACAGAGTAACTATGGCTACACCTTC.

The rearrangement uses TRBV11-3 and TRBJ1-4, with a possible D match to TRBD1 (5 bases). The V end lost 3 bases, the J end lost 6 bases, and 11 bases lay between the germline ends. The CDR3 extends over 14 amino acids. The germline V gene has CDR1 SGHNT and CDR2 YENEEA. CDR3 sequence (DNA): TGTGCCAGCAGCTTTGGGGCCGGATATGAAAAACTGTTTTTT. Translating it yields CASSFGAGYEKLFF.